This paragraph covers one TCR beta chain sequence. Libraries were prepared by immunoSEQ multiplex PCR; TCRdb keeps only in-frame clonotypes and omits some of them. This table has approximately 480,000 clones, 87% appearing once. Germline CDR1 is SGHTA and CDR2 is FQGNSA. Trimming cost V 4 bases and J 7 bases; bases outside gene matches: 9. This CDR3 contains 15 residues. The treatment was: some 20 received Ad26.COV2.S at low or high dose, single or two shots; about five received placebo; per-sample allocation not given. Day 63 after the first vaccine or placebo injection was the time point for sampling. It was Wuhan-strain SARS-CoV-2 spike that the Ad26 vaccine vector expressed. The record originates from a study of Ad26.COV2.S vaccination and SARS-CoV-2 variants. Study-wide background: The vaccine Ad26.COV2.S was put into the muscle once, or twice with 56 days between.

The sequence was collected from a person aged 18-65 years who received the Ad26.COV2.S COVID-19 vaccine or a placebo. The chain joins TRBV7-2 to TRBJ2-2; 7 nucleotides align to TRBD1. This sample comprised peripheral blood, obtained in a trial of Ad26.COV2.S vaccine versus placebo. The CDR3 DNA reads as TGTGCCAGCAGCTGGGACAGAAGGGCTAGCGGGGAGCTGTTTTTT. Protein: CASSWDRRASGELFF.